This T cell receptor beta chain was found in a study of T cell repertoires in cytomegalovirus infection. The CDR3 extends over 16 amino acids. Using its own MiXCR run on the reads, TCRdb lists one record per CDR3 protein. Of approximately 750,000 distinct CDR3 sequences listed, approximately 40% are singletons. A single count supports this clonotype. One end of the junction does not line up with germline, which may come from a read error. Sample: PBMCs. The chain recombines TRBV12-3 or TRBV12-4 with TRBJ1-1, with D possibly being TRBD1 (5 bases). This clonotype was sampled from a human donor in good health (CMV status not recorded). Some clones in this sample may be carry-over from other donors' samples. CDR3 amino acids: CASSPGTAGMNTDAVF. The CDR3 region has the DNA TGTGCCAGCAGTCCCGGCACGGCAGGGATGAACACTGACGCTGTCTTT.